What follows are 21 T cell receptor beta chains derived from one specimen sequenced in a study of cytomegalovirus exposure and HLA in healthy donors (dated by TCRdb to between 2016 and 2019). Library creation used the immunoSEQ multiplex PCR assay. The multiplex PCR relied on a mix of 60 forward primers for TCR Vbeta segments and 13 reverse primers for TCR Jbeta segments. TCRdb carries this immuneACCESS record with in-frame sequences only. Its versions omit some clonotypes, under half of them owing to an unresolved V gene in the studies checked, with the rest unexplained. Across this sample there are around 93,000 clones, with about four fifths seen only once. Approximately 3.8% of the sample is taken by the ten largest. The sample consisted of PBMCs. These receptors came from a man aged 50-59 years in good health and CMV-seronegative.

This clone was counted once. V gene TRBV5-1 combines with J gene TRBJ2-3, with 8 nucleotides matching TRBD1. After removal of 0 bases from V and 5 bases from J, the junction contained 5 bases not matched to a gene. This CDR3 has 15 amino acids. Germline CDR1 is SGHRS and CDR2 is YFSETQ. This CDR3 reads CASSLGGTGQDTQYF. The CDR3 DNA reads as TGCGCCAGCAGCTTGGGGGGGACAGGCCAAGATACGCAGTATTTT.

V gene TRBV19 combines with J gene TRBJ1-1; D gene ambiguous. The V gene lost 5 bases and the J gene lost 4 bases, with 17 bases spanning the gap. Germline CDR1 and CDR2: LNHDA and SQIVND (reference sequence). The length of the CDR3 is 15 residues. The CDR3 DNA follows: TGTGCCAGTAGTCCCGCGGCGGGGATCGGCACTGAAGCTTTCTTT. Amino acid sequence: CASSPAAGIGTEAFF.

This chain connects TRBV19 to TRBJ2-1; 8 bases agree with TRBD2. This CDR3 is 16 amino acids long. V shed 7 bases, J shed 3 bases, and the junction held 11 bases outside the gene matches. The germline CDR1 and CDR2 sequences are LNHDA and SQIVND (reference sequence). The CDR3 nucleotides read TGTGCCAGTACCCCAAAATTGACTAGCGTCTACAATGAGCAGTTCTTC. It codes for CASTPKLTSVYNEQFF.

The chain combines TRBV5-1 with TRBJ2-1, with D unclear. The length of the CDR3 is 12 residues. Germline V gives CDR1 SGHRS, CDR2 YFSETQ. Trimming took off 5 bases at V and 1 base at J, with 4 bases between the two ends. For the CDR3, the DNA is TGCGCCAGCAGACAATCCTACAATGAGCAGTTCTTC. Protein sequence: CASRQSYNEQFF.

Only a few counts were recorded for this clone. This sequence joins TRBV10-3 and TRBJ2-7, with 8 nucleotides matching TRBD1. Germline CDR1 is ENHRY and CDR2 is SYGVKD. J lost 5 bases, V lost 2 bases, and 5 bases had no gene match. CDR3 size: 14 residues. DNA for the CDR3: TGTGCCATCAGTGAGCGGACAGGGAAAAACGAGCAGTACTTC. This translates into CAISERTGKNEQYF.

The chain couples TRBV4-1 to TRBJ2-5, with 7 nucleotides matching TRBD1. The germline gives CDR1 MGHRA, CDR2 YSYEKL. The CDR3 contains 15 residues. J gave up 4 bases and V 3 bases, and 8 bases lay outside the gene matches. The CDR3 DNA is TGCGCCAGCAGCCATTCGACAGGGAACGGAGAGACCCAGTACTTC. Translating gives CASSHSTGNGETQYF.

The V call is TRBV4-2, the J call TRBJ2-7; no clear D. The CDR3 extends over 16 amino acids. Germline CDR1 LGHNA, CDR2 YNFKEQ. V lost 0 bases to trimming and J lost 0 bases, with 12 bases between them. CDR3 residues: CASSQEVGSSSYEQYF. The CDR3 DNA reads as TGTGCCAGCAGCCAAGAGGTGGGCTCTTCCTCCTACGAGCAGTACTTC.

This rearrangement joins TRBV28 to TRBJ1-1; weak D call: TRBD1 (6 bases). The CDR3 covers 13 residues. V lost 2 bases and J lost 5, with 9 bases in between. Looked up from germline, CDR1 is MDHEN and CDR2 is SYDVKM. The CDR3 DNA is TGTGCCAGCAGTTTAGGGGGGGCGACTGAAGCTTTCTTT. Its translation: CASSLGGATEAFF.

The rearrangement joins TRBV10-3 to TRBJ2-1; the match to TRBD1 covers 9 bases. Trimming cost V 11 bases and J 9 bases; bases outside gene matches: 17. The CDR3 totals 15 residues. Germline V lookup: CDR1 ENHRY, CDR2 SYGVKD. Here the CDR3 reads CASSTWGQGLSEQFF. The DNA for the CDR3 is TGTGCCTCCTCGACTTGGGGACAGGGACTAAGTGAGCAGTTCTTC.

The chain uses TRBV11-1 and TRBJ2-3; D may be TRBD2 (5 bases). Looked up from germline, CDR1 is SGHAT and CDR2 is FQDESV (reference sequence). CDR3 length: 15 amino acids. Trimming took 2 bases from V and 4 from J, leaving 13 bases between them. The DNA for the CDR3 is TGTGCCAGCAGCTTAAGAGGGCCGGCCCCAGATACGCAGTATTTT. This translates into CASSLRGPAPDTQYF.

The V call is TRBV27, the J call TRBJ2-7, with 10 bases fitting TRBD2. The CDR3 totals 14 residues. J was trimmed by 1 base and V by 6 bases; bases with no gene match: 3. Germline CDR1 MNHEY, CDR2 SMNVEV (reference sequence). The CDR3 nucleotides are TGTGCCAGCAGGCCGGGACTAGCGTCCTACGAGCAGTACTTC. Its protein product is CASRPGLASYEQYF.

This rearrangement joins TRBV28 to TRBJ1-2; no reliable D call. The CDR3 consists of 13 residues. Germline loops: CDR1 MDHEN, CDR2 SYDVKM. The V end was cut by 5 bases, the J end by 6 bases, with 13 bases between. In DNA, the CDR3 is TGTGCCAGCAGTCCCCAGGCGGGTAATGGCTACACCTTC. Amino acids: CASSPQAGNGYTF.

The CDR3 DNA is TGTGCCAGCAGCTCGGGGACAGGGGACGGAGAGACCCAGTACTTC. Translation: CASSSGTGDGETQYF. The rearrangement links TRBV7-9 to TRBJ2-5; 10 bases match TRBD1. CDR3 length: 15 residues. Germline-derived CDR1 and CDR2 are SEHNR and FQNEAQ (reference sequence). J was trimmed by 4 bases and V by 4 bases; bases with no gene match: 6.

The rearrangement uses TRBV11-2 and TRBJ2-5, with D possibly matching TRBD2 (6 bases). The CDR3 runs 13 residues. Germline V gene lookup returns CDR1 SGHAT and CDR2 FQNNGV. V was pared by 2 bases and J by 3 bases, with 7 bases between. The CDR3 nucleotides are TGTGCCAGCAGCTTATGGGGGGAAGAGACCCAGTACTTC. Translation: CASSLWGEETQYF.

This clone has a handful of counts. The V call is TRBV2, the J call TRBJ1-5, with D uncertain. Germline V gene lookup returns CDR1 SNHLY and CDR2 FYNNEI. Trimming left V 6 bases short and J 1 base short, with 10 bases between. The CDR3 totals 14 residues. The CDR3 here is CASRFGLSNQPQHF. The CDR3 DNA reads TGTGCCAGCAGATTTGGACTGAGCAATCAGCCCCAGCATTTT.

The J gene is TRBJ2-5, the V gene TRBV7-3; 8 bases are shared with TRBD1. CDR3 size: 14 residues. Germline V lookup: CDR1 SGHTA, CDR2 FQGTGA. After removal of 4 bases from V and 4 bases from J, the junction contained 5 bases not matched to a gene. The CDR3 loop is CASSSAGGTETQYF. The CDR3 coding sequence is TGTGCCAGCAGCTCCGCAGGGGGCACAGAGACCCAGTACTTC. The variable domain in full, completed from reference TRBV7-3 and TRBJ2-5, reads GAGVSQTPSNKVTEKGKYVELRCDPISGHTALYWYRQSLGQGPEFLIYFQGTGAADDSGLPNDRFFAVRPEGSVSTLKIQRTERGDSAVYLCASSSAGGTETQYFGPGTRLLVL.

This chain joins TRBV27 and TRBJ2-1; tentatively, D is TRBD1 (5 bases). The CDR3 has 15 residues. V lost 6 bases and J 4 bases, leaving 16 bases between the germline ends. Germline V lookup: CDR1 MNHEY, CDR2 SMNVEV (reference sequence). In nucleotides, the CDR3 is TGTGCCAGCAGGGAATCTGATGACAGTTACAATGAGCAGTTCTTC. This sequence encodes CASRESDDSYNEQFF.

This chain joins TRBV7-2 and TRBJ2-7; TRBD1 matches 8 bases. CDR3 length: 17 amino acids. V dropped 1 base and J dropped 1; count of bases not matched to a gene: 9. CDR1 and CDR2 from the germline V gene are SGHTA and FQGNSA. CDR3 loop: CASSLGPGGRTSYEQYF. The DNA for the CDR3 is TGTGCCAGCAGCTTAGGTCCAGGGGGCCGTACTTCCTACGAGCAGTACTTC.

Points on this clone: The junction differs from germline at one of its ends, possibly a read error. The chain is built from TRBV6-1 and TRBJ2-2; TRBD1 matches at 7 bases. There are 14 residues in the CDR3. Germline V gene sequence: CDR1 MNHNS, CDR2 SASEGT. CDR3 in amino acids: CASQGVVNTGELLF. In DNA, the CDR3 is TGTGCCAGCCAGGGGGTCGTGAACACCGGGGAGCTGCTTTTT.

This sequence joins TRBV7-9 and TRBJ2-7, with a weak D call TRBD1 (6 bases). Germline CDR1 is SEHNR and CDR2 is FQNEAQ (reference sequence). V was cut by 8 bases and J by 5 bases, with 13 bases left in between. The CDR3 contains 12 residues. CDR3 protein: CASRGDKHEQYF. The DNA of the CDR3 is TGTGCCAGCCGTGGGGACAAACACGAGCAGTACTTC.

The rearrangement links TRBV5-8 to TRBJ2-1, with a weak D call TRBD1 (5 bases). Trimming removed 2 bases at V and 2 bases at J, with 11 bases between. The V gene's germline CDR1 is SGHTS and CDR2 YDEGEE. There are 15 residues in the CDR3. CDR3 nucleotide sequence: TGTGCCAGCAGCTTAGGGGTAAGGGCCTACAATGAGCAGTTCTTC. This codes for CASSLGVRAYNEQFF.